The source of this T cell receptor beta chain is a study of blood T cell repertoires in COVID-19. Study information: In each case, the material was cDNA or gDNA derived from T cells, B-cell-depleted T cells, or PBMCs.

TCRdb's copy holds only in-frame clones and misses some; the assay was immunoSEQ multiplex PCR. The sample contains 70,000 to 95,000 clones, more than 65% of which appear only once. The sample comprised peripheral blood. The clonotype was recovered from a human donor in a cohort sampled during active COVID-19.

The CDR3: CASSLGTGRDYGYTF. The DNA for the CDR3 is TGTGCCAGCAGCCTCGGGACAGGGAGAGACTATGGCTACACCTTC. The chain employs TRBV6-5 and TRBJ1-2, with 9 bases that match TRBD1. The trim removed 6 bases at V and 3 bases at J, leaving 8 bases unmatched. The CDR3 is 15 amino acids. CDR1 and CDR2 from the germline V gene are MNHEY and SVGAGI.